Presented here are 20 T cell receptor beta chains from one specimen sequenced in a study of cytomegalovirus exposure and HLA in healthy donors. The PCR made use of 60 Vbeta and 13 Jbeta primers. This table comes from immunoSEQ multiplex PCR, and its TCRdb copy is limited to in-frame clones, with some not included. The sample records approximately 100,000 clones, about 80% being singletons. The material sequenced was PBMCs. These receptors were collected from a woman between 35 and 50 years old in good health and CMV-seropositive.

V gene TRBV30 combines with J gene TRBJ2-7; 7 bases are a match to TRBD1. The germline V gene has CDR1 GTSNPN and CDR2 SVGIG (reference sequence). This CDR3 is 12 amino acids long. With 5 bases clipped from V and 3 bases from J, the junction kept 4 bases outside the gene matches. CDR3 nucleotides: TGTGCCTGGGGAGCAGGGGGCTACGAGCAGTACTTC. Its protein is CAWGAGGYEQYF. Using reference TRBV30 and TRBJ2-7 for the parts outside the CDR3, the full variable domain is SQTIHQWPATLVQPVGSPLSLECTVEGTSNPNLYWYRQAAGRGLQLLFYSVGIGQISSEVPQNLSASRPQDRQFILSSKKLLLSDSGFYLCAWGAGGYEQYFGPGTRLTVT.

This rearrangement joins TRBV27 to TRBJ1-2; 9 nucleotides align to TRBD1. After removal of 7 bases from V and 8 bases from J, the junction contained 14 bases not matched to a gene. The CDR3 length is 15 residues. The germline V gene has CDR1 MNHEY and CDR2 SMNVEV (reference sequence). CDR3 bases: TGTGCCAGCAAAACTACCGGGACAGGGCGTCTCGGCTACACCTTC. It yields the protein CASKTTGTGRLGYTF.

This rearrangement joins TRBV5-4 to TRBJ1-6; D is possibly TRBD1 (6 bases). The CDR3 extends over 14 amino acids. V lost 6 bases, J lost 6 bases, and 13 bases lay in between. Germline lookup yields CDR1 SGHNT and CDR2 YYREEE (reference sequence). The CDR3: CASNLRTANSPLHF. CDR3 coding DNA: TGTGCCAGCAACCTGCGGACAGCTAATTCACCCCTCCACTTT.

The chain employs TRBV5-4 and TRBJ1-4; tentatively, D is TRBD1 (5 bases). Germline V lookup: CDR1 SGHNT, CDR2 YYREEE (reference sequence). The CDR3 totals 15 residues. The germline V and J ends were trimmed by 0 bases and 11 bases, with 17 bases remaining between them. The CDR3 loop reads CASSLDSRQGNKLFF. The CDR3 nucleotides are TGTGCCAGCAGCTTGGATTCACGGCAGGGAAACAAACTGTTTTTT.

J is TRBJ2-1 and V is TRBV4-2, with D maybe TRBD2 (5 bases). The germline gives CDR1 LGHNA, CDR2 YNFKEQ. Trimming removed 1 base from V and 7 bases from J, with 5 bases in between. The CDR3 consists of 12 residues. CDR3 in amino acids: CASSQGRNEQFF. DNA for the CDR3: TGTGCCAGCAGCCAAGGGAGGAATGAGCAGTTCTTC.

The V call is TRBV19, the J call TRBJ2-7; 11 bases line up with TRBD1. This CDR3 spans 14 amino acids. The germline V gene has CDR1 LNHDA and CDR2 SQIVND (reference sequence). The junction had 4 bases not matched to a gene; V was cut back by 7 bases and J by 2 bases. This chain's CDR3 is CASKPGQGAYEQYF. The CDR3 nucleotides are TGTGCCAGTAAGCCGGGACAGGGGGCCTACGAGCAGTACTTC.

This chain joins TRBV5-4 and TRBJ2-6; weak D call: TRBD1 (6 bases). The V end lost 4 bases, the J end lost 0 bases, and 11 bases lay between the germline ends. Germline assignment: CDR1 SGHNT and CDR2 YYREEE (reference sequence). This CDR3 contains 16 residues. This chain's CDR3 is CASSVGHSSGANVLTF. The CDR3, as DNA: TGTGCCAGCAGCGTGGGACATAGCTCTGGGGCCAACGTCCTGACTTTC.

This clone showed up just once. V gene TRBV7-2 combines with J gene TRBJ1-2, with no clear D. This CDR3 contains 14 residues. The germline gives CDR1 SGHTA, CDR2 FQGNSA. Trimming took off 3 bases at V and 1 base at J, with 9 bases between the two ends. The CDR3 coding sequence is TGTGCCAGCAGCTTTGGGGAGATTAACTATGGCTACACCTTC. It translates to CASSFGEINYGYTF.

This clone is a singleton in its sample. This chain connects TRBV2 to TRBJ1-2; D is ambiguous. The CDR3 totals 14 residues. V was shortened by 5 bases and J by 6 bases, with 16 bases between the two germline ends. Germline CDR1 SNHLY, CDR2 FYNNEI. CDR3 sequence reads: CASSFSDVFHGYTF. In DNA form, the CDR3 reads TGTGCCAGCAGTTTTTCAGATGTCTTCCATGGCTACACCTTC.

J is TRBJ2-3 and V is TRBV30; 9 nucleotides align to TRBD2. The CDR3 extends over 15 amino acids. The germline V gene has CDR1 GTSNPN and CDR2 SVGIG (reference sequence). Losses at the gene ends were 2 bases for V and 1 base for J; bases not matched to a gene: 4. This CDR3 is CAWSRAGGGTDTQYF. The CDR3 coding sequence is TGTGCCTGGAGTAGAGCGGGGGGAGGCACAGATACGCAGTATTTT. The full variable domain, its missing parts supplied by reference TRBV30 and TRBJ2-3, is SQTIHQWPATLVQPVGSPLSLECTVEGTSNPNLYWYRQAAGRGLQLLFYSVGIGQISSEVPQNLSASRPQDRQFILSSKKLLLSDSGFYLCAWSRAGGGTDTQYFGPGTRLTVL.

The chain uses TRBV6-5 and TRBJ1-2; 7 bases are a match to TRBD1. Looked up from germline, CDR1 is MNHEY and CDR2 is SVGAGI. This CDR3 contains 13 residues. The V gene end was trimmed by 6 bases and the J gene end by 4 bases; junction bases not matched to a gene: 5. The CDR3 reads CASSRGQLYGYTF. CDR3 DNA sequence: TGTGCCAGCAGCCGGGGACAGCTCTATGGCTACACCTTC.

On this clone: In the same sample, other DNA sequences code for this CDR3. This chain connects TRBV14 to TRBJ1-1; D may be TRBD1 (6 bases). The CDR3 has 15 amino acids. V was shortened by 1 base and J by 5 bases, with 14 bases between the two germline ends. The germline gives CDR1 SGHDN, CDR2 FVKESK. The CDR3 DNA follows: TGTGCCAGCAGCCAAGTAGCAGGGGCTGGGACTGAAGCTTTCTTT. This translates into CASSQVAGAGTEAFF.

Here the CDR3 reads CASSGESYGYTF. The CDR3 bases are TGCGCCAGCAGTGGGGAGTCGTATGGCTACACCTTC. This chain links TRBV5-1 with TRBJ1-2; D gene unclear. CDR3 length: 12 residues. CDR1 SGHRS and CDR2 YFSETQ come from the germline V gene. V was clipped by 5 bases and J by 5 bases, with 10 bases between them.

This clone was detected a few times. The V and J genes are TRBV4-1 and TRBJ1-5, with D hard to call. V lost 1 base, J lost 0 bases, and 16 bases lay in between. The CDR3 sequence is 18 residues long. CDR1 and CDR2 from the germline V gene are MGHRA and YSYEKL. The CDR3 loop reads CASSQAFPGSYSNQPQHF. The CDR3, as DNA: TGCGCCAGCAGCCAAGCCTTTCCGGGGTCCTATAGCAATCAGCCCCAGCATTTT.

This clone was detected only once. The CDR3: CASSGYGQGGRNTEAFF. The CDR3 nucleotides read TGTGCCAGCAGTGGATACGGACAGGGAGGAAGGAACACTGAAGCTTTCTTT. This chain links TRBV6-1 with TRBJ1-1, with 8 bases aligning to TRBD1. Germline CDR1 reads MNHNS; CDR2 reads SASEGT. The CDR3 has 17 residues. Germline trimming cut 4 bases from V and 1 base from J; bases unmatched to any gene: 11.

The chain couples TRBV18 to TRBJ2-5, with unresolved D. Germline values: CDR1 KGHSH, CDR2 LQKENI. The ends were cut back, 2 bases at V and 2 bases at J, with 6 bases in the middle. This CDR3 has 13 amino acids. DNA for the CDR3: TGTGCCAGCTCACCAGATCTACAAGAGACCCAGTACTTC. Translating it yields CASSPDLQETQYF. Looking up the rest from reference TRBV18 and TRBJ2-5 gives the full variable domain: NAGVMQNPRHLVRRRGQEARLRCSPMKGHSHVYWYRQLPEEGLKFMVYLQKENIIDESGMPKERFSAEFPKEGPSILRIQQVVRGDSAAYFCASSPDLQETQYFGPGTRLLVL.

This rearrangement joins TRBV7-9 to TRBJ2-7, with 10 bases lining up with TRBD2. This CDR3 has 15 residues. Unmatched junction bases numbered 6, after V lost 1 base and J lost 6 bases. Per the germline V gene, CDR1 is SEHNR and CDR2 is FQNEAQ (reference sequence). The CDR3 sequence: CASSLVSGGASEQYF. Here the CDR3 DNA reads TGTGCCAGCAGCTTAGTCAGCGGGGGGGCCTCCGAGCAGTACTTC.

This sequence joins TRBV4-1 and TRBJ1-2; possible D gene TRBD1, 5 bases. The germline gives CDR1 MGHRA, CDR2 YSYEKL. CDR3 length: 16 amino acids. The V end lost 0 bases, the J end lost 5 bases, and 16 bases lay between the germline ends. CDR3 sequence reads: CASSQDPRLGLYGYTF. Here the CDR3 DNA reads TGCGCCAGCAGCCAAGATCCCAGGCTGGGGCTATATGGCTACACCTTC.

The chain joins TRBV7-9 to TRBJ2-3, with TRBD2 as a possible D gene (5 bases). CDR1 and CDR2 from the germline V gene are SEHNR and FQNEAQ (reference sequence). Deletions cut 8 bases from V and 6 bases from J, with 15 bases between. This CDR3 has 13 residues. The CDR3 loop reads CASVRGSGDTQYF. CDR3 sequence (DNA): TGTGCCAGCGTACGTGGGAGTGGGGATACGCAGTATTTT.

This chain uses TRBV11-2 with TRBJ2-1; 13 bases agree with TRBD2. This CDR3 contains 15 residues. In germline, CDR1 is SGHAT, CDR2 FQNNGV. After removal of 6 bases from V and 8 bases from J, the junction contained 7 bases not matched to a gene. CDR3 amino acids: CASRKGLAGFDEQFF. In DNA form, the CDR3 reads TGTGCCAGCAGAAAGGGACTAGCGGGGTTCGATGAGCAGTTCTTC.